This TCR delta chain was documented in a study of gamma-delta T cells after stem cell transplantation. This clone is medium-sized within its sample. This CDR3 region has 19 residues. Looked up from germline, CDR1 is GEAIGNYY and CDR2 is EKD. J lost 0 bases, V lost 4 bases, and 7 bases had no gene match. With CATT, TCRdb re-called clones from the RT-PCR reads. The repertoire holds some 5,800 delta-chain clones, roughly 2% seen once, with approximately 20% in the top ten. The TCR originated in a human donor. It is not recorded whose cells these are; they may come from a transplant donor. The chain has TRDV2 and TRDJ3, with 11 bases matching TRDD3. Sequences were obtained from gamma-delta T cells. This CDR3 reads CACDWAGGYRSWDTRQMFF. The CDR3 coding sequence is TGTGCCTGTGATTGGGCTGGGGGATACCGCTCCTGGGACACCCGACAGATGTTTTTC.